A selection of T cell receptor beta chains follows, all from one sample in a study of blood T cell repertoires in COVID-19. Repertoires were generated with immunoSEQ multiplex PCR, while TCRdb's copy carries only in-frame clones and drops some. The sample lists 150,000 or so clones, 87% occurring once. The sequenced sample consisted of peripheral blood. All receptors derive from an elderly man with acute or convalescent COVID-19. Each CDR3 is given with its conserved first and last residue. A D gene is named only where the DNA matches it firmly. Part of the rows lack a size; the others show once, few, many or a class for expanded clones.

v_gene	j_gene	d_gene	abundance	CDR3aa	CDR3nt
TRBV28	TRBJ1-1	TRBD1	-	CASRGTGSTEAFF	TGTGCCAGCAGAGGGACAGGAAGCACTGAAGCTTTCTTT
TRBV20-1	TRBJ1-2	-	-	CSAPFLGYTF	TGCAGTGCTCCCTTTCTTGGCTACACCTTC
TRBV28	TRBJ1-1	-	-	CASSFRANTEAFF	TGTGCCAGCAGCTTCAGGGCGAACACTGAAGCTTTCTTT
TRBV19	TRBJ1-4	-	-	CATREEGLTNEKLFF	TGTGCCACGCGTGAGGAGGGTCTGACTAATGAAAAACTGTTTTTT
TRBV5-5	TRBJ1-4	-	-	CASSLSGAVNEKLFF	TGTGCCAGCAGCTTGTCGGGAGCCGTTAATGAAAAACTGTTTTTT
TRBV3-1/TRBV3-2	TRBJ2-2	TRBD2	-	CASSPQGLAISGELFF	TGTGCCAGCAGCCCACAGGGACTAGCGATCTCCGGGGAGCTGTTTTTT
TRBV7-8	TRBJ1-1	-	-	CASSLVRLSEAFF	TGTGCCAGCAGCTTAGTTCGGTTATCTGAAGCTTTCTTT
TRBV28	TRBJ1-1	-	-	CASSFKRTAGNTEAFF	TGTGCCAGCAGTTTCAAACGGACGGCGGGGAACACTGAAGCTTTCTTT
TRBV2	TRBJ2-3	TRBD1	-	CASGRDRVTDTQYF	TGTGCCAGCGGCCGGGACAGGGTAACAGATACGCAGTATTTT
TRBV18	TRBJ2-7	TRBD2	few	CASSPREEWYYEQYF	TGTGCCAGCTCACCGCGGGAGGAATGGTACTACGAGCAGTACTTC
TRBV3-1/TRBV3-2	TRBJ1-5	TRBD1	-	CASSQNRGNQPQHF	TGTGCCAGCAGCCAAAACAGGGGGAATCAGCCCCAGCATTTT
TRBV29-1	TRBJ1-1	TRBD1	-	CSVEGGTGPMNTEAFF	TGCAGCGTTGAAGGTGGGACAGGGCCTATGAACACTGAAGCTTTCTTT
TRBV7-8	TRBJ1-6	TRBD1	once	CASSPGQNTSPLHF	TGTGCCAGCAGCCCGGGACAGAACACATCACCCCTCCACTTT
TRBV6-2/TRBV6-3	TRBJ1-1	-	-	CASSFGGRPNTEAFF	TGTGCCAGCAGTTTCGGGGGAAGGCCGAACACTGAAGCTTTCTTT
TRBV12-3/TRBV12-4	TRBJ1-2	-	-	CASSLSFPRDYTF	TGTGCCAGCAGTTTGAGCTTCCCCCGAGACTACACCTTC
TRBV2	TRBJ2-3	TRBD1	-	CASSGQGFTDTQYF	TGTGCCAGCAGCGGACAGGGGTTCACAGATACGCAGTATTTT
TRBV28	TRBJ2-2	-	-	CASSLIRYTGELFF	TGTGCCAGCAGTTTAATCCGGTACACCGGGGAGCTGTTTTTT
TRBV3-1/TRBV3-2	TRBJ2-5	TRBD2	-	CASSTQTSGGIETQYF	TGTGCCAGCAGCACACAAACCAGCGGGGGTATCGAGACCCAGTACTTC
TRBV18	TRBJ1-5	-	-	CASSADRRNQPQHF	TGTGCCAGCTCAGCCGACAGGCGGAATCAGCCCCAGCATTTT
TRBV7-2	TRBJ2-5	TRBD2	-	CASSLGIAGGEETQYF	TGTGCCAGCAGCTTAGGTATAGCGGGGGGTGAAGAGACCCAGTACTTC
TRBV15	TRBJ1-1	-	-	CATSRDGGTAEAFF	TGTGCCACCAGCAGAGATGGTGGCACAGCTGAAGCTTTCTTT
TRBV2	TRBJ2-3	TRBD2	-	CASSSRPGLRALPTDTQYF	TGTGCCAGCAGTTCTCGGCCGGGACTAAGAGCACTACCCACAGATACGCAGTATTTT
TRBV3-1/TRBV3-2	TRBJ1-1	TRBD1	-	CASSQRGAAGTEVLAFF	TGTGCCAGCAGCCAGAGGGGGGCCGCAGGGACAGAAGTGCTAGCTTTCTTT
TRBV9	TRBJ2-5	-	-	CASSVDGETQYF	TGTGCCAGCAGCGTAGACGGAGAGACCCAGTACTTC
TRBV5-4	TRBJ1-2	-	-	CASSPQEKANYGYTF	TGTGCCAGCAGTCCACAGGAAAAAGCTAACTATGGCTACACCTTC
TRBV24-1	TRBJ2-1	TRBD2	-	CATSDPPSGKDEQFF	TGTGCCACCAGTGACCCTCCTAGCGGGAAGGATGAGCAGTTCTTC
TRBV7-9	TRBJ1-3	-	-	CASSLGTDSLSGNTIYF	TGTGCCAGCAGCTTAGGGACAGACTCACTCTCTGGAAACACCATATATTTT
TRBV11-3	TRBJ2-5	TRBD1	large	CASSPGQLETQYF	TGTGCCAGCAGCCCGGGACAGTTAGAGACCCAGTACTTC
TRBV23-1	TRBJ2-7	-	-	CASSQGQNPYEQYF	TGCGCCAGCAGTCAAGGACAGAACCCCTACGAGCAGTACTTC
TRBV28	TRBJ1-2	-	-	CASSSSGGLRGYTF	TGTGCCAGCAGTTCGTCCGGGGGGCTAAGGGGCTACACCTTC
TRBV27	TRBJ2-3	-	-	CASRGGQYRTDTQYF	TGTGCCAGCAGGGGTGGACAGTACCGCACAGATACGCAGTATTTT
TRBV29-1	TRBJ2-1	-	-	CSLTGSSSSYNEQFF	TGCAGCCTCACGGGGAGTTCGAGCTCCTACAATGAGCAGTTCTTC